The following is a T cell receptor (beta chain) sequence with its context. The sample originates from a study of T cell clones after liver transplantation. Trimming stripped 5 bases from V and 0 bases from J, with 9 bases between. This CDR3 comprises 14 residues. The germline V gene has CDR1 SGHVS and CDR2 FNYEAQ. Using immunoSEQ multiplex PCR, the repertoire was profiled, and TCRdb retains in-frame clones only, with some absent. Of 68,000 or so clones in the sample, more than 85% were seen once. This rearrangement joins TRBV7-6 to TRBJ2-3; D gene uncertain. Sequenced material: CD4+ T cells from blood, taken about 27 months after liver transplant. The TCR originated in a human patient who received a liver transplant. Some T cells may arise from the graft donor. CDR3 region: CASSGSLSTDTQYF. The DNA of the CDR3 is TGTGCCAGCAGCGGAAGTCTAAGCACAGATACGCAGTATTTT.